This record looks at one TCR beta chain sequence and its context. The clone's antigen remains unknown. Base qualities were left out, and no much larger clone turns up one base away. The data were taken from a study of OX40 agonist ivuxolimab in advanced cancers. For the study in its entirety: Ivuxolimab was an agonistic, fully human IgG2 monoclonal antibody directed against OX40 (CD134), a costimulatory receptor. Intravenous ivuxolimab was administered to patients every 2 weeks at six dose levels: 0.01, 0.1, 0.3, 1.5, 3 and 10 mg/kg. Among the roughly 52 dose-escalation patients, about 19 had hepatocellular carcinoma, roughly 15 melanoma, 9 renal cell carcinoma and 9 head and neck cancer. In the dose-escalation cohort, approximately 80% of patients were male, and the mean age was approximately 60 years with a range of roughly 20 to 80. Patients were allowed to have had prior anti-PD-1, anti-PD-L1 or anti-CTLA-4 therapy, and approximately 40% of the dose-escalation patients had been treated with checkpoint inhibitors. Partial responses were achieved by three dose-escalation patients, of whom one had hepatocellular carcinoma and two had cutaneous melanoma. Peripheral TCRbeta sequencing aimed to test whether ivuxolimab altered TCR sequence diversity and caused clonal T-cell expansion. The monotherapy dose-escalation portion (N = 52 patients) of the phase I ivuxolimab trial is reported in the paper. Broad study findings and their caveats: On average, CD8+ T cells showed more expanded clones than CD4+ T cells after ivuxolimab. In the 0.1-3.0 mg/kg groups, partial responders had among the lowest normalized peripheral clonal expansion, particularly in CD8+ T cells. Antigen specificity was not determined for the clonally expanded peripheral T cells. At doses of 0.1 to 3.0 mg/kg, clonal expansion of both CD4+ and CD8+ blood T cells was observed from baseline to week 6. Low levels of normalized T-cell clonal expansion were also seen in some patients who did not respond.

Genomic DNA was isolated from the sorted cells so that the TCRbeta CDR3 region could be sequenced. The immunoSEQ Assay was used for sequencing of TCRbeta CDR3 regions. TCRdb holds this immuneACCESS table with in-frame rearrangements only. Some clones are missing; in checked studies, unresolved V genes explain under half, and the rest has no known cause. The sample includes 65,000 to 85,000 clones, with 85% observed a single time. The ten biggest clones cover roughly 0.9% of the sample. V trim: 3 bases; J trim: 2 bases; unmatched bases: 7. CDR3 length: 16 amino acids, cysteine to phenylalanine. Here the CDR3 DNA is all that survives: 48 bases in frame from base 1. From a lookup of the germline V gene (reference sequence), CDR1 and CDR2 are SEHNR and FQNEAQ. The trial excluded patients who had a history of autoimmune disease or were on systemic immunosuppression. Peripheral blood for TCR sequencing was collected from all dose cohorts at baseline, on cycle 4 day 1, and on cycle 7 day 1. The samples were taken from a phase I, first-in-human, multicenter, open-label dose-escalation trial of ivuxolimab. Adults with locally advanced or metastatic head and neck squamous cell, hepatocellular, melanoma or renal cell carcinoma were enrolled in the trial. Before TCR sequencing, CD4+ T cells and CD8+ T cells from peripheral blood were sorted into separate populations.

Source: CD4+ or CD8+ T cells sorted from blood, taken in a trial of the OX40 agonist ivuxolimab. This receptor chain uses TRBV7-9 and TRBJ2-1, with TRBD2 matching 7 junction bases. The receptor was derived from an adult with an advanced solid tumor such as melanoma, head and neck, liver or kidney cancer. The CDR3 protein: CASSFPSGGAYNEQFF. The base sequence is TGTGCCAGCAGCTTCCCTAGCGGAGGCGCCTACAATGAGCAGTTCTTC. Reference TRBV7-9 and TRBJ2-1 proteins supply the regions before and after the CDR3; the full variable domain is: DTGVSQNPRHKITKRGQNVTFRCDPISEHNRLYWYRQTLGQGPEFLTYFQNEAQLEKSRLLSDRFSAERPKGSFSTLEIQRTEQGDSAMYLCASSFPSGGAYNEQFFGPGTRLTVL.